Listed here is a single T cell receptor (beta chain). What it binds is unknown. CDR1 and CDR2 from the germline V gene are KGHDR and SFDVKD. The V and J ends lost 5 bases and 0 bases respectively, with 9 bases between them. The CDR3 totals 14 residues. This record belongs to a study of persistence of HIV-infected CD4 T cells. At the level of the study: Donors were ART-treated; their CMV- and Gag-responding CD4+ T cells were isolated. Median time on suppressive ART was about 8 years.

Study findings and constraints: Bulk TCR data could not be restricted to HIV-1-infected CMV-responding cells.

The libraries were made with immunoSEQ version 4 in survey mode. Each sample used up to about 1 ug genomic DNA diluted to around 10 ng/uL. Only in-frame clones appear in the TCRdb table, and some are missing; sequencing was by immunoSEQ multiplex PCR. Counted here are 25,000 to 35,000 clones, more than 75% occurring once; the ten biggest clones make up about 0.75%. Cells were stimulated with CMV-infected fibroblast lysates at roughly 10 ug/mL. CD40L-negative CD69-negative CD45RO-high memory CD4+ T cells were sorted as populations depleted of antigen-responding cells. The sample in question was CD4+ T cells sorted from PBMCs after roughly 18-hour stimulation, obtained from a patient who received antiretroviral therapy. This receptor was identified in an adult woman with HIV who was CMV-seropositive. The genes are TRBV24-1 and TRBJ1-1; D perhaps matches TRBD1 (6 bases). Written as DNA, the CDR3 is TGTGCCACCAGTGGAAGGGGGATGAACACTGAAGCTTTCTTT. Translation gives CATSGRGMNTEAFF.